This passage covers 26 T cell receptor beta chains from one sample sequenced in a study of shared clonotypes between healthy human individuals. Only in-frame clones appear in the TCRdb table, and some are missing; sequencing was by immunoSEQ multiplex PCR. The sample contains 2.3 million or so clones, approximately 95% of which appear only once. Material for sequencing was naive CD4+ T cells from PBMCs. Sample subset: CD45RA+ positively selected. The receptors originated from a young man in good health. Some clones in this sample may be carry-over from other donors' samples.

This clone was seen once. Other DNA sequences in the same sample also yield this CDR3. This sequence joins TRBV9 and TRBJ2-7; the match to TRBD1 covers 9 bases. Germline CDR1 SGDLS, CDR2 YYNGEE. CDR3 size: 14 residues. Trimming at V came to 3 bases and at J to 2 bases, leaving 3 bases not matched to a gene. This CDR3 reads CASSAGTGTYEQYF. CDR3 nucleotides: TGTGCCAGCAGCGCCGGGACAGGGACCTACGAGCAGTACTTC.

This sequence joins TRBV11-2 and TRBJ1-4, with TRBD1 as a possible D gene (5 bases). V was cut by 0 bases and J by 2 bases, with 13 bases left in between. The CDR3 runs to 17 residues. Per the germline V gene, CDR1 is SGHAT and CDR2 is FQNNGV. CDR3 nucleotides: TGTGCCAGCAGCTTAGATCTGTTGGGGGGTACTAATGAAAAACTGTTTTTT. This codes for CASSLDLLGGTNEKLFF.

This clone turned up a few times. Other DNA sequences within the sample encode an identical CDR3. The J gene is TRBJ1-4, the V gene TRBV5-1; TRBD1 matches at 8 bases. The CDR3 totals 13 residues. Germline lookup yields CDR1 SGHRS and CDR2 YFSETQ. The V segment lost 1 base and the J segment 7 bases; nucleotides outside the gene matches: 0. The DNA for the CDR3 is TGCGCCAGCAGCTTGACAGGGGGTGAAAAACTGTTTTTT. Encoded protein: CASSLTGGEKLFF.

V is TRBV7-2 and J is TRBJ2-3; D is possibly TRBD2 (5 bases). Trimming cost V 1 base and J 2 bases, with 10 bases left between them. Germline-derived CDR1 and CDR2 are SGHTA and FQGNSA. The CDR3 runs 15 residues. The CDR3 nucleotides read TGTGCCAGCAGCTTAGGCGGGCGCTCCACAGATACGCAGTATTTT. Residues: CASSLGGRSTDTQYF.

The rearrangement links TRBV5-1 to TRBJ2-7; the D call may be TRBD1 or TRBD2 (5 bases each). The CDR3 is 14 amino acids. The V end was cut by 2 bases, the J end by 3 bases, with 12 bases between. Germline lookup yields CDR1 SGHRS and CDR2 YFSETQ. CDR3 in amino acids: CASSLHLRGYEQYF. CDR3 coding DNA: TGCGCCAGCAGCTTACACTTGAGGGGCTACGAGCAGTACTTC.

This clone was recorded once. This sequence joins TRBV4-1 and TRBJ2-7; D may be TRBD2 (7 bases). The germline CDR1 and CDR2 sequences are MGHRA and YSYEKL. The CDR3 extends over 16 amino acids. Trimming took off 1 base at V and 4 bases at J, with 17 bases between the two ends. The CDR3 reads CASSQARGEGGYEQYF. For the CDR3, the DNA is TGCGCCAGCAGCCAAGCACGGGGGGAAGGGGGGTACGAGCAGTACTTC.

The CDR3 coding sequence is TGTGCCACCACCCTAAGGGTTGTTGGGACTGAAGCTTTCTTT. Protein sequence: CATTLRVVGTEAFF. The chain uses TRBV15 and TRBJ1-1; no firm D call. Per germline, CDR1 LNHNV and CDR2 YYDKDF (reference sequence). V shed 7 bases and J shed 5 bases, with 17 bases lying between them. The CDR3 is made up of 14 amino acids.

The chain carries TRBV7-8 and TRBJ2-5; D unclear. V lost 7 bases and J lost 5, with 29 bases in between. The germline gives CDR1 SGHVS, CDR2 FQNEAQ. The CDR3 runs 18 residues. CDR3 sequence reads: CASTLPWHVAASVETQYF. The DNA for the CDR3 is TGTGCCAGCACCCTTCCATGGCATGTAGCAGCAAGCGTGGAGACCCAGTACTTC.

DNA for the CDR3: TGTGCCAGCAGCTTAGGGGGGTTCCACTACAATGAGCAGTTCTTC. Residues: CASSLGGFHYNEQFF. V and J are TRBV7-2 and TRBJ2-1; either TRBD1 or TRBD2 may fit D (5 bases each). The CDR3 is made up of 15 amino acids. Trimming removed 1 base from V and 3 bases from J, with 10 bases in between. CDR1 is SGHTA, CDR2 FQGNSA, per germline.

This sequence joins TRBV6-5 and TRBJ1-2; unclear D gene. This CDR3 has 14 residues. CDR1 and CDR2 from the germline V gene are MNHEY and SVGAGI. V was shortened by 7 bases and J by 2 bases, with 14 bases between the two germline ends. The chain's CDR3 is CASKARATNYGYTF. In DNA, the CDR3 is TGTGCCAGCAAGGCAAGGGCGACGAACTATGGCTACACCTTC.

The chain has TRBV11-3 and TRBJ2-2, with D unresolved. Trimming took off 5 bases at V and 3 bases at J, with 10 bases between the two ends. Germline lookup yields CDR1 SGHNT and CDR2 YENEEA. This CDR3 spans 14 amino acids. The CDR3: CASSQGGDTGELFF. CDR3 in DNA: TGTGCCAGCAGCCAAGGTGGGGACACCGGGGAGCTGTTTTTT.

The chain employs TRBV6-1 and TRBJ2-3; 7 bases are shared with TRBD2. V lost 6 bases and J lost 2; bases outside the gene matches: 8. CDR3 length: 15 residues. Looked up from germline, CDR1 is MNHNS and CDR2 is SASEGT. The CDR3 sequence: CASSAAAGFTDTQYF. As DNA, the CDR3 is TGTGCCAGCAGCGCAGCAGCGGGATTCACAGATACGCAGTATTTT.

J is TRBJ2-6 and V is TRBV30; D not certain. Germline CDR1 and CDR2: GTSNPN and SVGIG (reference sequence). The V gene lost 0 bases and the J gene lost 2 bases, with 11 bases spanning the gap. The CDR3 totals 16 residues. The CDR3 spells CAWSVPMRTGANVLTF. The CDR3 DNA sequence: TGTGCCTGGAGTGTACCGATGAGAACTGGGGCCAACGTCCTGACTTTC. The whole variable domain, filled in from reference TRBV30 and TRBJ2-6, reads SQTIHQWPATLVQPVGSPLSLECTVEGTSNPNLYWYRQAAGRGLQLLFYSVGIGQISSEVPQNLSASRPQDRQFILSSKKLLLSDSGFYLCAWSVPMRTGANVLTFGAGSRLTVL.

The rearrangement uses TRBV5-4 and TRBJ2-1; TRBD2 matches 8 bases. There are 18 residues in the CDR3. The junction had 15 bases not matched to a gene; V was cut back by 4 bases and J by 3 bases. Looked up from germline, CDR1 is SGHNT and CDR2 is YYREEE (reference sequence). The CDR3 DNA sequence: TGTGCCAGCAGCCTTGGACAGCGGGGGCTATACCACTACAATGAGCAGTTCTTC. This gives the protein CASSLGQRGLYHYNEQFF. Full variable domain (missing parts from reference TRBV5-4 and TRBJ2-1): ETGVTQSPTHLIKTRGQQVTLRCSSQSGHNTVSWYQQALGQGPQFIFQYYREEENGRGNFPPRFSGLQFPNYSSELNVNALELDDSALYLCASSLGQRGLYHYNEQFFGPGTRLTVL.

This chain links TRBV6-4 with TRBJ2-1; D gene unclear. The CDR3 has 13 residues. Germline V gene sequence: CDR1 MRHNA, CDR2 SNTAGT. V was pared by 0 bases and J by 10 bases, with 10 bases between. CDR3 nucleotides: TGTGCCAGCAGTGACTCCTCAGGTCAAGAGCAGTTCTTC. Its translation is CASSDSSGQEQFF.

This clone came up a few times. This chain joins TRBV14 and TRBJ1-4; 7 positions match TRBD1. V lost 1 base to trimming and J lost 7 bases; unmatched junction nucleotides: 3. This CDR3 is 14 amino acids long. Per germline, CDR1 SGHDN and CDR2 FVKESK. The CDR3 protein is CASSQARGVEKLFF. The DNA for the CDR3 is TGTGCCAGCAGCCAAGCCAGGGGGGTTGAAAAACTGTTTTTT.

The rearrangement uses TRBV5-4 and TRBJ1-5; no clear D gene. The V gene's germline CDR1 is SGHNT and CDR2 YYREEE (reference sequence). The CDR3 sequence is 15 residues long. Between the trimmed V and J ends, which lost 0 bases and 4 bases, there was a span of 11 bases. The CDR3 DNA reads TGTGCCAGCAGCTTGGATCGGGCCCCTAATCAGCCCCAGCATTTT. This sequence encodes CASSLDRAPNQPQHF.

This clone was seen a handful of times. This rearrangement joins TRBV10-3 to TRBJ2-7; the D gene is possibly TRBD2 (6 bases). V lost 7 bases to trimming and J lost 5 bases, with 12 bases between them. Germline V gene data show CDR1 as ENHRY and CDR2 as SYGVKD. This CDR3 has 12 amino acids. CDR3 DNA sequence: TGTGCCATCATGGGAGGTTCCGACGAGCAGTACTTC. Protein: CAIMGGSDEQYF.

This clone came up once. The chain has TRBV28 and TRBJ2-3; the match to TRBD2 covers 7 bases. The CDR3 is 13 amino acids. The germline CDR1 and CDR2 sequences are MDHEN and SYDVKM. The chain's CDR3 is CAIGGEGPDTQYF. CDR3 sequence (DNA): TGTGCGATCGGAGGGGAGGGCCCAGATACGCAGTATTTT.

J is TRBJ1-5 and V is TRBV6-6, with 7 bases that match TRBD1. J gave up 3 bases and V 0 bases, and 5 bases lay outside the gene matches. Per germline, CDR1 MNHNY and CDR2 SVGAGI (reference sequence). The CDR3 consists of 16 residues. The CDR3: CASSYSERGLNQPQHF. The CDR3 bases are TGTGCCAGCAGTTACTCGGAAAGGGGGCTCAATCAGCCCCAGCATTTT.

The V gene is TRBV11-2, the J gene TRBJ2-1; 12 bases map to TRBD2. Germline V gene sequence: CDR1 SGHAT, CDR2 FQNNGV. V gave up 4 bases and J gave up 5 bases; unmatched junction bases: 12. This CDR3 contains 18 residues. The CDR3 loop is CASSSFRVGLAGNNEQFF. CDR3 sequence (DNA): TGTGCCAGCAGCTCGTTCAGGGTGGGACTAGCGGGCAACAATGAGCAGTTCTTC. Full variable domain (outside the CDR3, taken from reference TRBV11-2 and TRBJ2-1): EAGVAQSPRYKIIEKRQSVAFWCNPISGHATLYWYQQILGQGPKLLIQFQNNGVVDDSQLPKDRFSAERLKGVDSTLKIQPAKLEDSAVYLCASSSFRVGLAGNNEQFFGPGTRLTVL.

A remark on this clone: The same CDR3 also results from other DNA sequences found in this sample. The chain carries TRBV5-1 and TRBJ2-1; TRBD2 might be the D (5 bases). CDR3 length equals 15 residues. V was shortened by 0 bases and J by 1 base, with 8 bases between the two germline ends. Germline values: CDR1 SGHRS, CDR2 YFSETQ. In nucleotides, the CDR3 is TGCGCCAGCAGCTTGGATGGGAGTTCCTACAATGAGCAGTTCTTC. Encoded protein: CASSLDGSSYNEQFF.

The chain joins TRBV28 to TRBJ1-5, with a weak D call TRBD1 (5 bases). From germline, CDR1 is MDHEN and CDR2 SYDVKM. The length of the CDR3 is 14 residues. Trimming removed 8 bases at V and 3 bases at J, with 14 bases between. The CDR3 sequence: CASGGLLSNQPQHF. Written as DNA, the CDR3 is TGTGCCAGCGGGGGGTTACTTTCCAATCAGCCCCAGCATTTT.

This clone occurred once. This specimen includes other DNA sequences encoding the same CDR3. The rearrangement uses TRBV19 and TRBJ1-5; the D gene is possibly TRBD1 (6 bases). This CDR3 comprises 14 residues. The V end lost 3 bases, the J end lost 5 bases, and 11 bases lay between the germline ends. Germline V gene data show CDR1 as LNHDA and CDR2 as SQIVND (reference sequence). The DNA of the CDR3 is TGTGCCAGTAGTATCGTAAGGGGGGATCAGCCCCAGCATTTT. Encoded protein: CASSIVRGDQPQHF. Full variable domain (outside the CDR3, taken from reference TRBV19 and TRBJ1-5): DGGITQSPKYLFRKEGQNVTLSCEQNLNHDAMYWYRQDPGQGLRLIYYSQIVNDFQKGDIAEGYSVSREKKESFPLTVTSAQKNPTAFYLCASSIVRGDQPQHFGDGTRLSIL.

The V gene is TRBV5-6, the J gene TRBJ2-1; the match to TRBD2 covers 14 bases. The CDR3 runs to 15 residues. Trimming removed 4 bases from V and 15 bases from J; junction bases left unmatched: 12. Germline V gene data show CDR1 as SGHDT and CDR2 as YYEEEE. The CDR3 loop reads CASSLRLAGGPMAFF. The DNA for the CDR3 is TGTGCCAGCAGCCTTAGACTAGCGGGAGGGCCGATGGCGTTCTTC.

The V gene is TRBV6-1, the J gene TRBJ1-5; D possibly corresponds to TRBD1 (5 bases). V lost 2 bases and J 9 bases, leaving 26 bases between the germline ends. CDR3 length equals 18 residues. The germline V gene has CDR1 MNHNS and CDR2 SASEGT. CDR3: CASSERRAGTAIVWPQHF. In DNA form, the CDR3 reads TGTGCCAGCAGTGAAAGGCGGGCGGGGACGGCCATCGTGTGGCCCCAGCATTTT.